This TCR beta chain was retrieved from a study of Ad26.COV2.S vaccination and SARS-CoV-2 variants. Background on the study: Intramuscular Ad26.COV2.S doses were given once or twice, 56 days apart. Study-wide results and limits: From the TCR breadth and depth analyses, total T cell responses may have been underestimated. Vaccinees reportedly had broad spike-specific CD8+ and CD4+ T cell responses.

CDR3 size: 13 residues. The germline V and J ends were trimmed by 0 bases and 7 bases, with 5 bases remaining between them. CDR1 and CDR2 from the germline V gene are SGHRS and YFSETQ. This clone was seen only once. Antigen: not known. Stated treatment: some 19 received Ad26.COV2.S at low or high dose, single or two shots; several received placebo; per-sample allocation not given. At day 63 after the first vaccine or placebo injection, samples were drawn. Its platform was an Ad26 vector, and its expressed antigen was Wuhan-strain SARS-CoV-2 spike. Assay used: immunoSEQ multiplex PCR; TCRdb lists only in-frame clones, some missing. The table has hundreds of thousands of clones, approximately 81% seen once.

The clonotype originates from a person between 18 and 60 years old who received the Ad26.COV2.S COVID-19 vaccine or a placebo. Sample: peripheral blood, taken in a trial of Ad26.COV2.S vaccine versus placebo. The rearrangement joins TRBV5-1 to TRBJ1-6; D is undetermined. CDR3 DNA: TGCGCCAGCAGCTTGGGCAGGAATTCACCCCTCCACTTT. The encoded protein is CASSLGRNSPLHF.